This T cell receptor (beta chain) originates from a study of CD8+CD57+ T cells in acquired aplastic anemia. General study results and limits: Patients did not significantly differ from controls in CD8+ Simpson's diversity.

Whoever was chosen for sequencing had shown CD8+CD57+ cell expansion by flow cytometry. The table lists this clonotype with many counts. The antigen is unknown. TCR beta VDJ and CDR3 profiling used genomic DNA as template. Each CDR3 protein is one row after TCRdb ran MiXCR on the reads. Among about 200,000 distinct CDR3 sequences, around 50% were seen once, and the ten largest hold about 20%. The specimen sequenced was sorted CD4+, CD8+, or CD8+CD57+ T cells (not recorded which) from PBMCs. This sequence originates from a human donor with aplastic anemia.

CDR3 coding DNA: TGTGCCAGCAGCCCGACACGTTTGGGGGGCGAGACCCAGTACTTC. Amino acids: CASSPTRLGGETQYF. The chain recombines TRBV7-8 with TRBJ2-5, with D perhaps matching TRBD1 or TRBD2 (6 bases each). CDR1 and CDR2 (germline): SGHVS, FQNEAQ. The CDR3 consists of 15 residues. The germline V and J ends were trimmed by 5 bases and 5 bases, with 18 bases remaining between them.